These T cell receptor beta chains were read from a single sample in a study of post-analysis software for immune sequencing data. TCRdb reprocessed the PCR reads via MiXCR and lists one record per CDR3 protein. The data contain about 770,000 distinct CDR3 sequences, just over 45% of them singletons. Sequencing input: blood. The receptors shown here come from a girl aged 10 to 17 with multiple sclerosis. The CDR3 runs from the conserved cysteine through the conserved F or W. The D gene is left open where the match is weak. Rows give clone size only sometimes, using once, few, many, or a class for an expanded clone.

J gene	V gene	clone size	D gene	CDR3 length	CDR3 DNA	CDR3 protein
TRBJ1-2	TRBV12-3/TRBV12-4	few	NA	14	TGTGCCAGCAGTTTCGGTCTCCTGGGATATGGCTACACCTTC	CASSFGLLGYGYTF
TRBJ2-3	TRBV6-2/TRBV6-3	NA	NA	13	TGTGCCAGCAGTGTTTTTCGGGCGGATACGCAGTATTTT	CASSVFRADTQYF
TRBJ2-3	TRBV6-5	NA	NA	12	TGTGCCAGCAGTTCATGGCAGAATACGCAGTATTTT	CASSSWQNTQYF
TRBJ1-2	TRBV15	NA	TRBD1	15	TGTGCCACCAGCAGCTACCGGGACAGCTTCTATGGCCACACCTTC	CATSSYRDSFYGHTF
TRBJ2-3	TRBV28	NA	TRBD2	17	TGTGCCAGCAGTGAACTAGCGGGAAGTCTTCGCACAGATACGCAGTATTTT	CASSELAGSLRTDTQYF
TRBJ2-7	TRBV7-8	once	NA	15	TGTGCCAGCAGCGCGGGTCGACAGGGAGGCTACGAGCAGTACTTC	CASSAGRQGGYEQYF
TRBJ2-1	TRBV12-3/TRBV12-4	few	TRBD2	14	TGTGCCAGCAGTTTGACGGGAGGGCGCGGTGAGCAGTTCTTC	CASSLTGGRGEQFF
TRBJ2-7	TRBV6-5	few	TRBD2	15	TGTGCCAGCAGGAGACTAGCGGGGGAGTTATACGAGCAGTACTTC	CASRRLAGELYEQYF
TRBJ2-7	TRBV4-2	few	NA	12	TGTGCCAGCAGCCAAGATATCGACGAGCAGTACTTC	CASSQDIDEQYF
TRBJ2-7	TRBV30	NA	TRBD1	14	TGTGCCTGGAAAGCTGGGACAGGGGACTACGAGCAGTACTTC	CAWKAGTGDYEQYF
TRBJ2-7	TRBV12-3/TRBV12-4	NA	NA	13	TGTGCCAGCAGTACAGGGCCCTCCTACGAGCAGTACTTC	CASSTGPSYEQYF
TRBJ2-7	TRBV20-1	few	TRBD2	13	TGCAGTGCTAGCGGGACTAGCGGGTACGAGCAGTACTTC	CSASGTSGYEQYF
TRBJ2-5	TRBV7-6	few	NA	14	TGTGCCAGCAGCTTAGCGGGAGTTATAGAGACCCAGTACTTC	CASSLAGVIETQYF
TRBJ2-1	TRBV6-1	NA	TRBD1	19	TGTGCCAGCAGCCTCTCGACAGGGGTAGAGCGGAGCTCCTACAATGAGCAGTTCTTC	CASSLSTGVERSSYNEQFF
TRBJ2-3	TRBV5-6	NA	TRBD2	15	TGTGCCAGCAGCTCCGGACTAGCGGGCCCAGATACGCAGTATTTT	CASSSGLAGPDTQYF
TRBJ2-5	TRBV20-1	NA	NA	14	TGCAGTGCTAGATCAGAGTCCGGGGGAGAGACCCAGTACTTC	CSARSESGGETQYF
TRBJ1-1	TRBV20-1	few	NA	8	TGCAGTGCTAGTAGAGCTTTCTTT	CSASRAFF
TRBJ2-5	TRBV12-3/TRBV12-4	NA	TRBD1	12	TGTGCCAGCAGTTTGTTAGGGGGCGAGCGGTACTTC	CASSLLGGERYF
TRBJ1-2	TRBV7-9	NA	TRBD1	15	TGTGCCAGCAGCCCTGCGGACAGGGTGAACTATGGCTACACCTTC	CASSPADRVNYGYTF
TRBJ2-7	TRBV29-1	NA	NA	13	TGCAGCGCCTTGTTGAGTTGGACCTACGAGCAGTACTTC	CSALLSWTYEQYF
TRBJ1-6	TRBV24-1	NA	NA	14	TGTGCCACCAGTGATTCGTATCCTGGTTCACCCCTCCACTTT	CATSDSYPGSPLHF
TRBJ1-1	TRBV28	NA	NA	15	TGTGCCAGCAGTTCCCCGACAGTCATGAACACTGAAGCTTTCTTT	CASSSPTVMNTEAFF
TRBJ2-7	TRBV30	NA	NA	12	TGTGCCTGGAGTCAGGGGAACTACGAGCAGTACTTC	CAWSQGNYEQYF
TRBJ1-1	TRBV12-3/TRBV12-4	NA	NA	13	TGTGCCAGCAGTTTCTCGGAGGACACTGAAGCTTTCTTT	CASSFSEDTEAFF
TRBJ2-4	TRBV7-8	NA	TRBD2	15	TGTGCCAGCAGCCGGACTAGCGGGCCAAAAAACATTCAGTACTTC	CASSRTSGPKNIQYF
TRBJ1-5	TRBV12-3/TRBV12-4	NA	NA	13	TGTGCCAGCAGTTTAGCCGGTCACAGGGAAAAGCATTTT	CASSLAGHREKHF
TRBJ2-4	TRBV28	NA	TRBD2	15	TGTGCCAGCAGAGGATTAGCGGGAGCGTGGAGTGAGCAGTACTTC	CASRGLAGAWSEQYF
TRBJ2-7	TRBV14	few	TRBD2	15	TGTGCCAGCAGCCCCCAACTAGTGGGAGGGTACGAGCAGTACTTC	CASSPQLVGGYEQYF
TRBJ2-7	TRBV9	few	NA	15	TGTGCCAGCAGCGTAGAGGGGGATCCGTCCTACGAGCAGTACTTC	CASSVEGDPSYEQYF
TRBJ2-1	TRBV9	NA	NA	16	TGTGCCAGCAGCGTACCCCCATCAAGCTCCTACAATGAGCAGTTCTTC	CASSVPPSSSYNEQFF
TRBJ2-3	TRBV20-1	NA	TRBD2	14	TGCAGTGCCCTTGGACTAGCGCGTAGGGATACGCAGTATTTT	CSALGLARRDTQYF
TRBJ2-7	TRBV4-1	NA	TRBD2	16	TGCGCCAGCAGCCATCTCACTCTAGCGGGGGACTACGAGCAGTACTTC	CASSHLTLAGDYEQYF
TRBJ2-3	TRBV28	NA	NA	11	TGTGCCAGCATCTCGGGGGTTACGCAGTATTTT	CASISGVTQYF
TRBJ2-3	TRBV6-9	NA	TRBD2	20	TGTGCCAGCATCCTAGCGGGAGGGCCTCCACTGACTCATAGCACAGATACGCAGTATTTT	CASILAGGPPLTHSTDTQYF
TRBJ2-1	TRBV20-1	NA	NA	15	TGCAGTGCTAGAGGATTCGGAAGCTCCTACAATGAGCAGTTCTTC	CSARGFGSSYNEQFF
TRBJ1-1	TRBV20-1	few	NA	14	TGCAGTGCCATGGCCTTGGGGGCGATAGCTGAAGCTTTCTTT	CSAMALGAIAEAFF
TRBJ2-5	TRBV7-9	few	NA	14	TGTGCCAGCAGCATAGCACAGGGCTGGGAGACCCAGTACTTC	CASSIAQGWETQYF